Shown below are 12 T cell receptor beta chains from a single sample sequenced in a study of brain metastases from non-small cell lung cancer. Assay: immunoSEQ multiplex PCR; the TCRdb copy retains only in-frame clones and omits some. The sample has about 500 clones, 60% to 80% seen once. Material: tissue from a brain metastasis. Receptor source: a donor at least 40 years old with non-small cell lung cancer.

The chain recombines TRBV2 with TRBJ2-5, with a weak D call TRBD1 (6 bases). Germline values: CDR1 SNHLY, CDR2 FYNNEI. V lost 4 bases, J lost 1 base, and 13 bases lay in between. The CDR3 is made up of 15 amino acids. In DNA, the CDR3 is TGTGCCAGCAGTGGGTCGACAGGTATCCAAGAGACCCAGTACTTC. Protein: CASSGSTGIQETQYF. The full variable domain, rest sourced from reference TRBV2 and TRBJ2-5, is EPEVTQTPSHQVTQMGQEVILRCVPISNHLYFYWYRQILGQKVEFLVSFYNNEISEKSEIFDDQFSVERPDGSNFTLKIRSTKLEDSAMYFCASSGSTGIQETQYFGPGTRLLVL.

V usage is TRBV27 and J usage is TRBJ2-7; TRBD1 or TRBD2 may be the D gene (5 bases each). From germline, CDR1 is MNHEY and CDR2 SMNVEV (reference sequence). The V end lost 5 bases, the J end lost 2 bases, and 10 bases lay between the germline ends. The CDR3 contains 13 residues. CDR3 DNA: TGTGCCAGCAGTACGGGGACCACCTACGAGCAGTACTTC. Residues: CASSTGTTYEQYF.

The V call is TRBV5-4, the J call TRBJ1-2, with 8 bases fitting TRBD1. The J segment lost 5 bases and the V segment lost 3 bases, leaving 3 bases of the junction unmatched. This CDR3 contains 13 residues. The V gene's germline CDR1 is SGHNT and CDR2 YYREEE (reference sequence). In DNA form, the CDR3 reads TGTGCCAGCAGCTCGGACAGGGTGTATGGCTACACCTTC. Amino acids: CASSSDRVYGYTF. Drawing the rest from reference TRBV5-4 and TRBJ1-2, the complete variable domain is ETGVTQSPTHLIKTRGQQVTLRCSSQSGHNTVSWYQQALGQGPQFIFQYYREEENGRGNFPPRFSGLQFPNYSSELNVNALELDDSALYLCASSSDRVYGYTFGSGTRLTVV.

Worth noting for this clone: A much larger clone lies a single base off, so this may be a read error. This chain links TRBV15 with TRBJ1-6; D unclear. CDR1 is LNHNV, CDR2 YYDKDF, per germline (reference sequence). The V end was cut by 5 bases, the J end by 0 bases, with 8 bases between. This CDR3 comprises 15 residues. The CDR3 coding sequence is TGTGCCACCAGCGACACGAACTCCTATAATTCACCCCTCCACTTT. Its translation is CATSDTNSYNSPLHF.

The CDR3 region is CASSLAGEAFF. The DNA of the CDR3 is TGTGCCAGCAGTTTGGCAGGTGAAGCTTTCTTT. The rearrangement uses TRBV28 and TRBJ1-1; D gene ambiguous. Germline values: CDR1 MDHEN, CDR2 SYDVKM. Trimming cost V 3 bases and J 7 bases, with 6 bases left between them. The CDR3 contains 11 residues. The full variable domain, rest sourced from reference TRBV28 and TRBJ1-1, is DVKVTQSSRYLVKRTGEKVFLECVQDMDHENMFWYRQDPGLGLRLIYFSYDVKMKEKGDIPEGYSVSREKKERFSLILESASTNQTSMYLCASSLAGEAFFGQGTRLTVV.

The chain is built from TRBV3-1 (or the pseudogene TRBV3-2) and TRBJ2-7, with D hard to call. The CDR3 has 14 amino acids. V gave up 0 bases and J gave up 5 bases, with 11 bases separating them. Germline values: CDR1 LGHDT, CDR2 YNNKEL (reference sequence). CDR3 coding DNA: TGTGCCAGCAGCCAAGATCTTGGGCAGGACGAGCAGTACTTC. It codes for CASSQDLGQDEQYF.

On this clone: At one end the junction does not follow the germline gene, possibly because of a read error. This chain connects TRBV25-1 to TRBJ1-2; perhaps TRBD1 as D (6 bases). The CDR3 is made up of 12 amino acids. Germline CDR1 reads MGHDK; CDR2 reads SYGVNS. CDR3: CARSGGGRGYTF. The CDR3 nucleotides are TGTGCCCGCAGTGGGGGGGGCCGGGGCTACACCTTC.

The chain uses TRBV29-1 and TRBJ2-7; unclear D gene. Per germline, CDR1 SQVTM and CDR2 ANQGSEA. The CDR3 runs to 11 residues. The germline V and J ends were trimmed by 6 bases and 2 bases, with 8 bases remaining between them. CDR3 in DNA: TGCAGCGTCCAAATGGCCTACGAGCAGTACTTC. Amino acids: CSVQMAYEQYF.

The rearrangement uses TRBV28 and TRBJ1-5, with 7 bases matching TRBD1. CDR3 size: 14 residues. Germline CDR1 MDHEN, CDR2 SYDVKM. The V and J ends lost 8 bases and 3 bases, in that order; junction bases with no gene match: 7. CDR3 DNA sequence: TGTGCCAGCCTTCGACAGGGCCTCAATCAGCCCCAGCATTTT. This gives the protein CASLRQGLNQPQHF.

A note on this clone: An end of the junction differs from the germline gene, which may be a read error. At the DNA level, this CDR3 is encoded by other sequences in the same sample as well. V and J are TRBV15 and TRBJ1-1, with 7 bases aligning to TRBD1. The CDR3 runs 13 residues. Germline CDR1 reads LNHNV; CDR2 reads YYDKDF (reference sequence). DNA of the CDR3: TGTGCCACTAGCAGGGGGTGGAGCACTGAAGCTTTCTTT. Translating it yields CATSRGWSTEAFF.

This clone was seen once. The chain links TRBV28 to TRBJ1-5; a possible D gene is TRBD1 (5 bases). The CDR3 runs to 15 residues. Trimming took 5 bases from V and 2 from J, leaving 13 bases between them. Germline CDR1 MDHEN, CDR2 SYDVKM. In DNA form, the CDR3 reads TGTGCCAGCAGTGCCTCAAGGGGCGGCAATCAGCCCCAGCATTTT. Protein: CASSASRGGNQPQHF.

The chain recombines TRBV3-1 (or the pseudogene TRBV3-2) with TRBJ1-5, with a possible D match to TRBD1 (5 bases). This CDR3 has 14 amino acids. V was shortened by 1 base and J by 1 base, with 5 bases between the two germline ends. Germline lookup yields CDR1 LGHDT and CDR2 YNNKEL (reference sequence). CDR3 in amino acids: CASSQAGSNQPQHF. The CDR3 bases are TGTGCCAGCAGCCAAGCAGGGAGCAATCAGCCCCAGCATTTT.